Below, 23 T cell receptor beta chains from the same sample are listed, as sequenced in a study of T cells in Graves' hyperthyroidism and ophthalmopathy. Authors of the study amplified TCR beta CDR3 regions from RNA transcripts. In the first-round RT-PCR of the TCR CDR3, the HTBI primer set was used. TCRdb called the multiplex PCR reads again in MiXCR, with one record for every CDR3 protein. The sample lists more than 500,000 distinct CDR3 sequences; around 15% were seen once. The sample taken for sequencing was blood. Receptors were obtained from a woman in her twenties or thirties with Graves' ophthalmopathy.

This clonotype was picked up many times. The chain carries TRBV28 and TRBJ2-1; tentatively, D is TRBD1 (6 bases). This CDR3 has 13 residues. From germline, CDR1 is MDHEN and CDR2 SYDVKM. Trimming removed 2 bases at V and 9 bases at J, with 11 bases between. The CDR3 reads CASSLPGVSEQFF. The CDR3 DNA follows: TGTGCCAGCAGTTTACCAGGGGTTAGTGAGCAGTTCTTC.

CDR3 bases: TGCAGCGTCAAGTCGACCGGGAACACTGAAGCTTTCTTT. Its protein is CSVKSTGNTEAFF. The rearrangement links TRBV29-1 to TRBJ1-1; no clear D gene. V was pared by 6 bases and J by 1 base, with 12 bases between. CDR1 and CDR2 (germline): SQVTM, ANQGSEA. The CDR3 has 13 amino acids.

This rearrangement joins TRBV3-1 to TRBJ2-7; a possible D gene is TRBD2 (6 bases). V lost 4 bases, J lost 0 bases, and 19 bases lay in between. The CDR3 sequence is 17 residues long. Germline CDR1 LGHDT, CDR2 YNNKEL (reference sequence). The CDR3 DNA sequence: TGTGCCAGCAGCCGTTCAACCGGGGGTCCCTCCTCCTACGAGCAGTACTTC. Its translation is CASSRSTGGPSSYEQYF.

Ten or more counts support this clonotype. The chain recombines TRBV2 with TRBJ2-7; TRBD1 might be the D (7 bases). The CDR3 runs 15 residues. Germline V gene data show CDR1 as SNHLY and CDR2 as FYNNEI. V was pared by 0 bases and J by 4 bases, with 13 bases between. This CDR3 reads CASSEAGGQLYEQYF. CDR3 in DNA: TGTGCCAGCAGTGAAGCCGGGGGACAGCTTTACGAGCAGTACTTC. The full variable domain, in which reference TRBV2 and TRBJ2-7 provide the parts outside the CDR3, is EPEVTQTPSHQVTQMGQEVILRCVPISNHLYFYWYRQILGQKVEFLVSFYNNEISEKSEIFDDQFSVERPDGSNFTLKIRSTKLEDSAMYFCASSEAGGQLYEQYFGPGTRLTVT.

This clonotype was observed a few times. The V and J genes are TRBV25-1 and TRBJ2-6; D remains unclear. V gave up 7 bases and J gave up 2 bases, with 12 bases separating them. The CDR3 extends over 15 amino acids. Germline-derived CDR1 and CDR2 are MGHDK and SYGVNS. The CDR3 reads CASTRRDAGANVLTF. DNA for the CDR3: TGTGCCAGCACTCGAAGGGATGCTGGGGCCAACGTCCTGACTTTC.

This clonotype came up a few times. The chain combines TRBV7-2 with TRBJ1-6; D may be TRBD1 (5 bases). V was cut by 2 bases and J by 6 bases, with 8 bases left in between. CDR1 is SGHTA and CDR2 is FQGNSA in the germline V gene. The CDR3 extends over 14 amino acids. The CDR3 DNA follows: TGTGCCAGCAGCTTACAGGGACGTAATTCACCCCTCCACTTT. This translates into CASSLQGRNSPLHF.

This chain links TRBV20-1 with TRBJ2-1; 16 bases fit TRBD2. V was pared by 5 bases and J by 9 bases, with 7 bases of the junction left unmatched. Germline CDR1 reads DFQATT; CDR2 reads SNEGSKA (reference sequence). This CDR3 comprises 15 residues. CDR3 region: CSASGTSGRVGEQFF. Written as DNA, the CDR3 is TGCAGTGCTTCCGGGACTAGCGGGAGGGTTGGTGAGCAGTTCTTC.

This clonotype was detected many times. The chain has TRBV2 and TRBJ2-3, with 7 nucleotides matching TRBD2. The CDR3 totals 15 residues. Germline CDR1 SNHLY, CDR2 FYNNEI. The J segment lost 2 bases and the V segment lost 6 bases, leaving 8 bases of the junction unmatched. In DNA, the CDR3 is TGTGCCAGCAGGCAGGGAGGGGCCGCCACAGATACGCAGTATTTT. Its protein is CASRQGGAATDTQYF.

There are many counts of this clonotype. The CDR3, as DNA: TGTGCCAGCAGCGCTGCTACGGCGCAGTATTTT. As protein: CASSAATAQYF. The chain has TRBV28 and TRBJ2-3; D is uncertain. Trimming took 6 bases from V and 10 from J, leaving 11 bases between them. CDR3 length: 11 amino acids. CDR1 is MDHEN and CDR2 is SYDVKM in the germline V gene.

This clonotype has a handful of counts. V gene TRBV6-1 combines with J gene TRBJ2-7, with D maybe TRBD2 (7 bases). This CDR3 region has 16 residues. Germline V gene sequence: CDR1 MNHNS, CDR2 SASEGT. Trimming left V 6 bases short and J 3 bases short, with 21 bases between. CDR3 sequence (DNA): TGTGCCAGCAGGCGACAGGTTAGCGGGTCGGGCTACGAGCAGTACTTC. This encodes CASRRQVSGSGYEQYF.

This clonotype was seen repeatedly, ten times or more. This chain links TRBV30 with TRBJ2-7; D unclear. CDR1 is GTSNPN and CDR2 is SVGIG in the germline V gene (reference sequence). This CDR3 has 15 residues. V was pared by 0 bases and J by 2 bases, with 14 bases between. The DNA of the CDR3 is TGTGCCTGGAGTGTACTGCAGAACCCTGCCTACGAGCAGTACTTC. This codes for CAWSVLQNPAYEQYF.

This clonotype was seen ten or more times. This chain uses TRBV11-2 with TRBJ2-3; a weak D match, TRBD1 (6 bases). The germline gives CDR1 SGHAT, CDR2 FQNNGV. Trimming shortened V by 5 bases and J by 2 bases, and 11 bases separated the two germline ends. The CDR3 runs 14 residues. The CDR3 bases are TGTGCCAGCAGCATCGGACAGTACACAGATACGCAGTATTTT. It is translated as CASSIGQYTDTQYF.

This sequence joins TRBV19 and TRBJ2-5, with D perhaps matching TRBD1 (5 bases). The V end lost 3 bases, the J end lost 5 bases, and 10 bases lay between the germline ends. Looked up from germline, CDR1 is LNHDA and CDR2 is SQIVND (reference sequence). The CDR3 has 13 amino acids. This CDR3 reads CASSILDSETQYF. CDR3 coding DNA: TGTGCCAGTAGTATCCTCGACAGTGAGACCCAGTACTTC.

There are many counts of this clonotype. The rearrangement uses TRBV27 and TRBJ2-3; perhaps TRBD1 as D (6 bases). Trimming removed 2 bases from V and 4 bases from J, with 10 bases in between. The length of the CDR3 is 14 residues. The V gene's germline CDR1 is MNHEY and CDR2 SMNVEV (reference sequence). CDR3 sequence reads: CASSLSYRADTQYF. CDR3 sequence (DNA): TGTGCCAGCAGTTTAAGCTACAGGGCAGATACGCAGTATTTT.

Ten or more counts support this clonotype. This chain joins TRBV11-2 and TRBJ2-7; D might be TRBD1 (6 bases). The V and J ends lost 1 base and 4 bases respectively, with 14 bases between them. The germline V gene has CDR1 SGHAT and CDR2 FQNNGV. The CDR3 is made up of 15 amino acids. The CDR3 protein is CASSLVAGALYEQYF. The CDR3 bases are TGTGCCAGCAGCTTAGTGGCAGGGGCTCTGTACGAGCAGTACTTC.

This clonotype was detected ten times or more. The V gene is TRBV2, the J gene TRBJ2-7; the D gene is possibly TRBD1 (6 bases). The V and J ends lost 8 bases and 3 bases respectively, with 17 bases between them. Germline values: CDR1 SNHLY, CDR2 FYNNEI. This CDR3 is 14 amino acids long. The CDR3 sequence: CASEPRDKYYEQYF. Written as DNA, the CDR3 is TGTGCCAGCGAACCCCGGGACAAATACTACGAGCAGTACTTC.

J is TRBJ2-3 and V is TRBV7-9, with 9 bases fitting TRBD2. V gave up 5 bases and J gave up 5 bases; unmatched junction bases: 11. This CDR3 is 16 amino acids long. Germline V gene lookup returns CDR1 SEHNR and CDR2 FQNEAQ (reference sequence). The CDR3 loop is CASSPLSSGTIDTQYF. CDR3 bases: TGTGCCAGCAGCCCCCTGTCTAGCGGGACCATAGATACGCAGTATTTT. Combining the CDR3 with reference TRBV7-9 and TRBJ2-3 gives the whole variable domain DTGVSQNPRHKITKRGQNVTFRCDPISEHNRLYWYRQTLGQGPEFLTYFQNEAQLEKSRLLSDRFSAERPKGSFSTLEIQRTEQGDSAMYLCASSPLSSGTIDTQYFGPGTRLTVL.

Only a few counts were recorded for this clonotype. The CDR3 here is CASSLDPGWSSYNEQFF. The DNA of the CDR3 is TGTGCCAGCAGCTTAGATCCGGGGTGGAGCTCCTACAATGAGCAGTTCTTC. The chain recombines TRBV3-1 with TRBJ2-1; tentatively, D is TRBD2 (5 bases). From germline, CDR1 is LGHDT and CDR2 YNNKEL (reference sequence). V was shortened by 5 bases and J by 0 bases, with 17 bases between the two germline ends. CDR3 length equals 17 residues.

The V and J genes are TRBV4-3 and TRBJ1-2, with 8 nucleotides matching TRBD1. V lost 0 bases and J lost 4; bases outside the gene matches: 4. Germline V lookup: CDR1 LGHNA, CDR2 YSLEER. The CDR3 totals 15 residues. For the CDR3, the DNA is TGCGCCAGCAGCCAAGATCTAGACAGGGGCTATGGCTACACCTTC. Translated, it gives CASSQDLDRGYGYTF.

This clonotype was picked up many times. J is TRBJ1-1 and V is TRBV30, with unresolved D. This CDR3 contains 14 residues. V shed 0 bases and J shed 4 bases, with 12 bases lying between them. CDR1 is GTSNPN, CDR2 SVGIG, per germline (reference sequence). CDR3 sequence (DNA): TGTGCCTGGAGTGTTGGGCAGCCGGGCACTGAAGCTTTCTTT. Protein sequence: CAWSVGQPGTEAFF.

This clonotype has a count of ten or more. The chain joins TRBV20-1 to TRBJ2-5; 7 nucleotides agree with TRBD2. The CDR3 totals 16 residues. Germline V lookup: CDR1 DFQATT, CDR2 SNEGSKA (reference sequence). V shed 3 bases, J shed 4 bases, and the junction held 14 bases outside the gene matches. The CDR3 DNA follows: TGCAGTGCTAGGGCTATGCAGCGGGAACTTACAGAGACCCAGTACTTC. It specifies CSARAMQRELTETQYF.

Concerning this clonotype itself: A read error is possible here, since a much larger clone lies one base away. The chain is built from TRBV29-1 and TRBJ2-1; D possibly corresponds to TRBD2 (6 bases). The CDR3 contains 16 residues. Germline V lookup: CDR1 SQVTM, CDR2 ANQGSEA. DNA for the CDR3: TGCAGCGTGGAGCCCCTACTTGGGAGGTCCTACAATGGGCAGTTCTTC. Encoded protein: CSVEPLLGRSYNGQFF.

This clonotype was seen a few times. V gene TRBV5-1 combines with J gene TRBJ2-3; a possible D gene is TRBD2 (5 bases). The CDR3 extends over 15 amino acids. The germline V gene encodes CDR1 SGHRS and CDR2 YFSETQ. The V gene lost 5 bases and the J gene lost 3 bases, with 16 bases spanning the gap. The CDR3, as DNA: TGCGCCAGCAGGATGGTCGGGAACCTGACAGATACGCAGTATTTT. This encodes CASRMVGNLTDTQYF. The full variable domain, rest sourced from reference TRBV5-1 and TRBJ2-3, is KAGVTQTPRYLIKTRGQQVTLSCSPISGHRSVSWYQQTPGQGLQFLFEYFSETQRNKGNFPGRFSGRQFSNSRSEMNVSTLELGDSALYLCASRMVGNLTDTQYFGPGTRLTVL.